A selection of T cell receptor beta chains follows, all from one sample in a study of T cell responses to AZD1222 COVID-19 vaccine. The method was immunoSEQ multiplex PCR; TCRdb's version includes in-frame clones alone and lacks a portion of them. The profile shows about 92,000 clones, 80% to 90% of them singletons. The sequenced sample was peripheral blood, obtained on day 0 of AZD1222 vaccination. These receptors were collected from an adult in good health. CDR3s include the opening cysteine and the closing phenylalanine or tryptophan. D genes are given only for firm matches. Only part of the rows carry a size: once, few, many, or a class if the clone is expanded.

size	V	J	D	DNA	CDR3
once	TRBV11-2	TRBJ2-1	TRBD2	TGTGCCAGCAGCTTAGAAGTTGGTAGCGGGACCCGGGGGATTGAGCAGTTCTTC	CASSLEVGSGTRGIEQFF
once	TRBV19	TRBJ2-5	-	TGTGCCAGTAGTATCCGGGAGACCCAGTACTTC	CASSIRETQYF
-	TRBV30	TRBJ1-2	TRBD1	TGTGCCTGGAGTCACGGACAGGTCTATGGCTACACCTTC	CAWSHGQVYGYTF
-	TRBV30	TRBJ1-3	-	TGTGCCTGGAGTAGCGGGGGAGACACCATATATTTT	CAWSSGGDTIYF
-	TRBV10-2	TRBJ1-1	-	TGCGCCAGCAGTGAGTCGAAAACTGAAGCTTTCTTT	CASSESKTEAFF
few	TRBV12-3/TRBV12-4	TRBJ1-1	-	TGTGCCAGCTCTCAGGCGTTCACTGAAGCTTTCTTT	CASSQAFTEAFF
-	TRBV30	TRBJ1-6	TRBD1	TGTGCCTGGGGGAGACAGGGGACCTCACCCCTCCACTTT	CAWGRQGTSPLHF
-	TRBV9	TRBJ2-1	TRBD2	TGTGCCAGCAGCGCTGGGACTAGTTCCAACAATGAGCAGTTCTTC	CASSAGTSSNNEQFF
-	TRBV6-2/TRBV6-3	TRBJ2-5	-	TGTGCCAGCAGTTACCCACCGCAAGAGACCCAGTACTTC	CASSYPPQETQYF
-	TRBV18	TRBJ1-1	-	TGTGCCAGCTCACTACATGTAATGGGGCAGTCGGGGCACACTGAAGCTTTCTTT	CASSLHVMGQSGHTEAFF
-	TRBV7-2	TRBJ2-2	TRBD1	TGTGCCAGCACCCATCCCGGGACAGGCTACACCGGGGAGCTGTTTTTT	CASTHPGTGYTGELFF
-	TRBV4-2	TRBJ1-2	TRBD1	TGTGCCAGCAGCCAAGTTTTGGTCAGGGGGCGTTTCGACTATGGCTACACCTTC	CASSQVLVRGRFDYGYTF
-	TRBV2	TRBJ1-3	-	TGTGCCAGCAGTGCCCAGGGCACCATATATTTT	CASSAQGTIYF
-	TRBV7-2	TRBJ1-4	-	TGTGCCAGCAGCGCGGGACTTTCAAATGAAAAACTGTTTTTT	CASSAGLSNEKLFF
once	TRBV10-3	TRBJ2-7	TRBD2	TGTGCCATCAGGGGTAGCGGGGGGTCGTACGAGCAGTACTTC	CAIRGSGGSYEQYF
-	TRBV7-2	TRBJ2-3	-	TGTGCCAGCAGCTTGGGCGACCACTTGGGGGATACGCAGTATTTT	CASSLGDHLGDTQYF
-	TRBV27	TRBJ2-3	-	TGTGCCAGCAGCAGAAGCGCGGCGAGCACAGATACGCAGTATTTT	CASSRSAASTDTQYF
-	TRBV5-4	TRBJ2-2	-	TGTGCCAGCAGCTCGGGGGATTCCGTGAACACCGGGGAGCTGTTTTTT	CASSSGDSVNTGELFF
-	TRBV12-3/TRBV12-4	TRBJ2-7	-	TGTGCCAGCAGTTTAGGGGGGGTCGAGCAGTACTTC	CASSLGGVEQYF
-	TRBV12-5	TRBJ2-3	-	TGTGCTAGTAACGGGGTGACAGATACGCAGTATTTT	CASNGVTDTQYF
-	TRBV7-9	TRBJ1-2	TRBD1	TGTGCCAGCAGCGCCGGTTGGGGGACAGGGGGCTTTGGCTACACCTTC	CASSAGWGTGGFGYTF
-	TRBV6-5	TRBJ2-5	-	TGTGCCAGCAGTTACTCGTTTCAGCTCATTGGGGCCCAGTACTTC	CASSYSFQLIGAQYF
once	TRBV28	TRBJ1-5	TRBD1	TGTGCCAGCAGTTCACAGGGGGCCGGCAATCAGCCCCAGCATTTT	CASSSQGAGNQPQHF
-	TRBV14	TRBJ2-5	TRBD2	TGTGCCAGCAGCCAGATAACCGGGACTAGCGGGGCGCTCCAAGAGACCCAGTACTTC	CASSQITGTSGALQETQYF
-	TRBV7-2	TRBJ2-1	-	TGTGCCAGCAGCTTAGCACCCCTAACGCATGAGCAGTTCTTC	CASSLAPLTHEQFF
once	TRBV5-1	TRBJ2-5	TRBD1	TGCGCCAGCAGCCCGGGGACAGGACAAGAGACCCAGTACTTC	CASSPGTGQETQYF
-	TRBV10-3	TRBJ2-7	TRBD1	TGTGCCATCAGGCGGGACAGGGGCTACGAGCAGTACTTC	CAIRRDRGYEQYF
-	TRBV7-9	TRBJ1-4	TRBD1	TGTGCCAGCAGCGGACAGGGGTTATCTAATGAAAAACTGTTTTTT	CASSGQGLSNEKLFF
-	TRBV19	TRBJ2-3	TRBD2	TGTGCCAGTAGTATCCTTAGCGGGGGGGCAACAGATACGCAGTATTTT	CASSILSGGATDTQYF
-	TRBV6-5	TRBJ2-3	TRBD1	TGTGCCAGCAGTCGGGACAGGGTGGATACGCAGTATTTT	CASSRDRVDTQYF
-	TRBV6-1	TRBJ1-6	-	TGTGCCAGCATTGACTATAATTCACCCCTCCACTTT	CASIDYNSPLHF
-	TRBV7-2	TRBJ2-7	-	TGTGCCAGCAGCTTAGCGCTTGGGGGTAACGAGCAGTACTTC	CASSLALGGNEQYF
-	TRBV19	TRBJ1-6	-	TGTGCCAGTCAGGGACAAGATAATTCACCCCTCCACTTT	CASQGQDNSPLHF
-	TRBV19	TRBJ1-2	-	TGTGCCAGTAGTATTATAGGCGTGGGCAGAACTGCTAACTATGGCTACACCTTC	CASSIIGVGRTANYGYTF
-	TRBV19	TRBJ1-1	-	TGTGCCAGTAGTATAGTTGGGGGGACTGAAGCTTTCTTT	CASSIVGGTEAFF
few	TRBV5-1	TRBJ2-3	-	TGCGCCAGCAGCGCGACCACAGATACGCAGTATTTT	CASSATTDTQYF
-	TRBV4-1	TRBJ2-5	-	TGCGCCAGCAGCCAAGAAGCTAGGCAGATCAAGGAGACCCAGTACTTC	CASSQEARQIKETQYF
-	TRBV21-1	TRBJ2-1	-	TGTGCCAGCAGCGCCCGGGGGGCTCCTATCCCCAATGAGCAGTTCTTC	CASSARGAPIPNEQFF